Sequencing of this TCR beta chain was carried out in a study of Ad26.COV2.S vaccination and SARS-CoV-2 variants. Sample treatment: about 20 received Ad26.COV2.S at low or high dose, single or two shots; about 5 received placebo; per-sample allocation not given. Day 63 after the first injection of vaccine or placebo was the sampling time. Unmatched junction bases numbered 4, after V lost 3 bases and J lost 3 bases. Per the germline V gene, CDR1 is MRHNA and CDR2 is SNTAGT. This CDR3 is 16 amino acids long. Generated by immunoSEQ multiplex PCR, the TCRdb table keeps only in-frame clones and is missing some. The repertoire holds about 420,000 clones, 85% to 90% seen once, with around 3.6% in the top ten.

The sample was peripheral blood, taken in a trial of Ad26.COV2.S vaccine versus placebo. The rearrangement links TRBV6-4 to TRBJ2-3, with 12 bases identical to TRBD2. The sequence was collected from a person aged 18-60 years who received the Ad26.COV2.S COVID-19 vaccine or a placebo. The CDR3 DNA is TGTGCCAGCAGTGAAACTAGCGGGGGGACGACAGATACGCAGTATTTT. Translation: CASSETSGGTTDTQYF.